One and the same sample provided the 3 T cell receptor beta chains below, sequenced in a study of CD8 T cells in Susac syndrome. Random hexamers served to reverse transcribe about 0.5 to 1 ug RNA. TCRdb reanalysed the immunoSEQ multiplex PCR reads using MiXCR and keeps one entry per CDR3 protein. The sample consists of about 240,000 distinct CDR3 sequences, 90% to 97% of them appearing once. The specimen was CD4+ T cells from PBMCs. The origin of the receptors is a human donor with Susac syndrome.

The rearrangement joins TRBV9 to TRBJ2-1; 11 positions agree with TRBD2. CDR3 length: 16 residues. CDR1 and CDR2 (germline): SGDLS, YYNGEE. Losses at the gene ends were 4 bases for V and 8 bases for J; bases not matched to a gene: 11. The CDR3 is CASSIGVSGRGYEQFF. CDR3 coding DNA: TGTGCCAGCAGCATCGGGGTTAGCGGGAGGGGCTATGAGCAGTTCTTC.

The chain combines TRBV9 with TRBJ1-1, with TRBD1 matching over 8 bases. CDR3 size: 16 residues. Germline V gene lookup returns CDR1 SGDLS and CDR2 YYNGEE. The ends lost 0 bases at V and 4 bases at J; junction bases unmatched: 8. The CDR3 spells CASSVDAHTGGTEAFF. CDR3 in DNA: TGTGCCAGCAGCGTAGATGCACACACAGGGGGCACTGAAGCTTTCTTT.

The chain employs TRBV30 and TRBJ1-2; D unresolved. The CDR3 is 12 residues long. From germline, CDR1 is GTSNPN and CDR2 SVGIG (reference sequence). Trimming removed 1 base at V and 5 bases at J, with 8 bases between. CDR3: CAWSAGYYGYTF. In DNA, the CDR3 is TGTGCCTGGAGTGCCGGTTATTATGGCTACACCTTC.